This T cell receptor (beta chain) was profiled in a study of shared T cell receptors in the human thymus. The repertoire was sequenced with immunoSEQ multiplex PCR; TCRdb's copy has only in-frame clones and lacks some. The sample includes approximately 660,000 clones, approximately 90% seen only once; the top ten take 0.0085% to 0.012%. Germline CDR1 is MNHEY and CDR2 is SMNVEV (reference sequence). This CDR3 has 13 amino acids. V lost 5 bases, J lost 2 bases, and 3 bases stayed unmatched. The same data also went into a second study, on human thymus T cells.

The V gene is TRBV27, the J gene TRBJ2-7; 7 nucleotides align to TRBD1. The specimen sequenced was thymocytes. The TCR was taken from a boy younger than two with a congenital heart defect. CDR3 sequence reads: CASSTDRAYEQYF. CDR3 nucleotides: TGTGCCAGCAGTACTGACAGGGCCTACGAGCAGTACTTC.